This T cell receptor beta chain was recorded in a study of blood T cell repertoires in COVID-19. In the study overall: The United States, Italy and Spain provided the acute and convalescent COVID-19 samples. From T cells, B-cell-depleted T cells, or PBMCs came the material, which was cDNA or gDNA.

Methods used by the authors: Amplifying reference gene primers gave estimates of nucleated cell counts. Only in-frame clones appear in the TCRdb table, and some are missing; sequencing was by immunoSEQ multiplex PCR. The V and J calls and clone size come from that table; D and trimming were worked out from the DNA. Counted here are around 170,000 clones, over 80% occurring once; the ten biggest clones make up around 6.5%. This sequence originates from a middle-aged woman with acute or convalescent COVID-19. Sequencing input: peripheral blood.

The CDR3 reads CASSVDIMNTEAFF. CDR3 DNA: TGTGCCAGCAGCGTGGACATAATGAACACTGAAGCTTTCTTT. The chain couples TRBV9 to TRBJ1-1, with a weak D call TRBD1 (5 bases). The V end was cut by 2 bases, the J end by 0 bases, with 8 bases between. There are 14 residues in the CDR3. From germline, CDR1 is SGDLS and CDR2 YYNGEE.